Listed below are T cell receptor beta chains from one sample, sequenced in a study of OX40 agonist ivuxolimab in advanced cancers. The repertoire was sequenced with immunoSEQ multiplex PCR; TCRdb's copy has only in-frame clones and lacks some. Of tens of thousands of clones listed, about 84% were seen once; the top ten hold about 4.9%. This specimen consisted of CD4+ or CD8+ T cells sorted from blood, obtained in a trial of the OX40 agonist ivuxolimab. Every receptor here comes from an adult with an advanced solid tumor such as melanoma, head and neck, liver or kidney cancer. Each CDR3 is given with its conserved first and last residue. A D gene is named only where the DNA matches it firmly. Only some rows state a clone size, as once, few, many or a class for expanded clones.

abundance | d_gene | j_gene | v_gene | CDR3aa | CDR3nt
. | . | TRBJ1-2 | TRBV2 | CASSPGPRDYGYTF | TGTGCCAGCAGTCCGGGCCCGAGAGACTATGGCTACACCTTC
once | . | TRBJ2-6 | TRBV7-9 | CASSPSGVRGANVLTF | TGTGCCAGCAGCCCGTCGGGGGTACGAGGGGCCAACGTCCTGACTTTC
once | . | TRBJ1-2 | TRBV27 | CASISKRFYGYTF | TGTGCCAGCATTTCGAAGAGGTTTTATGGCTACACCTTC
. | . | TRBJ1-1 | TRBV5-4 | CASSLLENTEAFF | TGTGCCAGCAGCTTGCTGGAGAACACTGAAGCTTTCTTT
. | . | TRBJ1-4 | TRBV2 | CASIPTGKYEKLFF | TGTGCCAGCATCCCGACAGGAAAGTATGAAAAACTGTTTTTT
. | . | TRBJ1-1 | TRBV9 | CASSAGDSGEAFF | TGTGCCAGCAGCGCAGGGGATAGTGGTGAAGCTTTCTTT
. | . | TRBJ2-1 | TRBV7-9 | CASKLDGGSYNEQFF | TGTGCCAGCAAGCTGGACGGAGGCTCCTACAATGAGCAGTTCTTC
. | . | TRBJ1-5 | TRBV5-4 | CASSQSGSNQPQHF | TGTGCCAGCAGCCAGAGTGGAAGCAATCAGCCCCAGCATTTT
. | . | TRBJ1-2 | TRBV28 | CASRDPQQYGYTF | TGTGCCAGCAGGGATCCCCAACAATATGGCTACACCTTC
. | . | TRBJ2-7 | TRBV4-3 | CASSQDPGRYYEQYF | TGCGCCAGCAGCCAAGATCCCGGACGGTACTACGAGCAGTACTTC
. | TRBD1 | TRBJ1-1 | TRBV2 | CASSLDRGTEAFF | TGTGCCAGCAGCCTGGACAGGGGGACTGAAGCTTTCTTT
few | . | TRBJ1-2 | TRBV16 | CASSHGTRDYGYTF | TGTGCCAGCAGCCACGGGACAAGGGACTATGGCTACACCTTC